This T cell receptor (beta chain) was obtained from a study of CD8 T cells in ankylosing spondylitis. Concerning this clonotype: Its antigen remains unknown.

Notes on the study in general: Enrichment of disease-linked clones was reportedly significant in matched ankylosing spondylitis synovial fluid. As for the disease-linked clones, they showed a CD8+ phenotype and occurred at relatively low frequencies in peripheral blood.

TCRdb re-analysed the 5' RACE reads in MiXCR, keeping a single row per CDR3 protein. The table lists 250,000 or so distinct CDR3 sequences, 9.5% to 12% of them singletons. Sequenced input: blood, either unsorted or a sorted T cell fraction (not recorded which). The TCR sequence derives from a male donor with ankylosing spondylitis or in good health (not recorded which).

The CDR3 nucleotides are TGTGCCAGCAGTTACTCCCGCACTGCCAACGAGCAGTACTTC. Translated: CASSYSRTANEQYF. V gene TRBV6-5 combines with J gene TRBJ2-7; D ambiguous. Germline V gene data show CDR1 as MNHEY and CDR2 as SVGAGI. V dropped 0 bases and J dropped 5 bases, with 11 bases sitting between them. The length of the CDR3 is 14 residues.